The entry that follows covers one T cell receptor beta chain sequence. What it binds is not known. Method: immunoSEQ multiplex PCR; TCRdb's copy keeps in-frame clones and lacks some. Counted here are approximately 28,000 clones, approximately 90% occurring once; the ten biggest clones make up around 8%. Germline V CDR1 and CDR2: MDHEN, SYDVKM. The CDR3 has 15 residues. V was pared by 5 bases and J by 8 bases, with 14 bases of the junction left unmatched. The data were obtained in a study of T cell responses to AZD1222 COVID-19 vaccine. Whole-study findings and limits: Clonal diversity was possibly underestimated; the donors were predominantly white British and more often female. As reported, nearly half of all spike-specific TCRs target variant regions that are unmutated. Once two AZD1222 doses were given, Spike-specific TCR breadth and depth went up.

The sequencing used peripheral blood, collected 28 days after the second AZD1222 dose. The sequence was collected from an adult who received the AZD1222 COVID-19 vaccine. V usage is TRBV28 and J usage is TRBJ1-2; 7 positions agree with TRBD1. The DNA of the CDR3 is TGTGCCAGCAGTATGCCGGGGGGCAGGGGGAGAGGCTACACCTTC. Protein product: CASSMPGGRGRGYTF.